Below, 21 T cell receptor beta chains from the same sample are listed, as sequenced in a study of T cells after yellow fever vaccination. TCRdb recomputed calls from the 5' RACE reads with MiXCR, one row per CDR3 protein. The sample lists 170,000 or so distinct CDR3 sequences; around 9.7% were seen once. The sample was CD8+ T cells sorted from PBMCs, taken 45 days after the yellow fever booster vaccination. All receptors derive from a man aged 18 to 29 who received the YFV17D yellow fever vaccine.

The V gene is TRBV4-1, the J gene TRBJ1-2; D uncertain. The CDR3 is 16 amino acids. V was pared by 3 bases and J by 3 bases, with 17 bases between. The V gene's germline CDR1 is MGHRA and CDR2 YSYEKL. CDR3 DNA sequence: TGCGCCAGCAGCCAGGTCGGCCGGGGATCGTACTATGGCTACACCTTC. Protein: CASSQVGRGSYYGYTF.

This clonotype was seen a handful of times. CDR3 residues: CASSFLQNTGELFF. In DNA form, the CDR3 reads TGTGCCAGCAGCTTTCTCCAGAACACCGGGGAGCTGTTTTTT. The chain joins TRBV7-9 to TRBJ2-2; D call uncertain. The V gene's germline CDR1 is SEHNR and CDR2 FQNEAQ (reference sequence). V was clipped by 3 bases and J by 1 base, with 6 bases between them. This CDR3 contains 14 residues.

This clonotype was detected ten times or more. The V and J genes are TRBV7-9 and TRBJ1-6, with a possible D match to TRBD1 (6 bases). In germline, CDR1 is SEHNR, CDR2 FQNEAQ (reference sequence). The CDR3 has 14 amino acids. The ends were cut back, 5 bases at V and 4 bases at J, with 9 bases in the middle. CDR3 region: CASSTGTYNSPLHF. The CDR3 DNA follows: TGTGCCAGCAGCACAGGGACTTATAATTCACCCCTCCACTTT.

The V call is TRBV5-1, the J call TRBJ2-3; weak D call: TRBD1 (5 bases). In germline, CDR1 is SGHRS, CDR2 YFSETQ. V was shortened by 7 bases and J by 3 bases, with 15 bases between the two germline ends. CDR3 length equals 14 residues. The CDR3 loop is CASSPPHRTDTQYF. In DNA form, the CDR3 reads TGCGCCAGCTCACCCCCACACAGGACAGATACGCAGTATTTT.

V usage is TRBV5-5 and J usage is TRBJ1-1; maybe TRBD1 (6 bases). Deletions cut 4 bases from V and 0 bases from J, with 16 bases between. Germline loops: CDR1 SGHKS, CDR2 YYEKEE (reference sequence). The CDR3 length is 16 residues. The chain's CDR3 is CASSLNHGQLNTEAFF. CDR3 bases: TGTGCCAGCAGCCTCAATCACGGACAGTTGAACACTGAAGCTTTCTTT.

This clonotype was counted once. CDR3 in amino acids: CASSLPDSSFSTDTQYF. In DNA form, the CDR3 reads TGTGCCAGCAGCTTACCGGACAGTTCATTTAGCACAGATACGCAGTATTTT. The rearrangement links TRBV7-6 to TRBJ2-3, with D possibly matching TRBD1 (6 bases). V was shortened by 2 bases and J by 0 bases, with 15 bases between the two germline ends. Germline loops: CDR1 SGHVS, CDR2 FNYEAQ. The CDR3 runs 17 residues.

The table lists this clonotype with many counts. The chain links TRBV5-1 to TRBJ2-1; possibly TRBD1 or TRBD2 for D (6 bases each). Trimming pared 4 bases from V and 8 bases from J, leaving 13 bases between. Germline CDR1 is SGHRS and CDR2 is YFSETQ. The CDR3 covers 13 residues. The CDR3 nucleotides are TGCGCCAGCAGCCCAAGGGGGGCCCATGAGCAGTTCTTC. It translates to CASSPRGAHEQFF. Variable domain in full (rest from reference TRBV5-1 and TRBJ2-1): KAGVTQTPRYLIKTRGQQVTLSCSPISGHRSVSWYQQTPGQGLQFLFEYFSETQRNKGNFPGRFSGRQFSNSRSEMNVSTLELGDSALYLCASSPRGAHEQFFGPGTRLTVL.

This clonotype was counted between two and nine times. The chain has TRBV11-2 and TRBJ2-5; D may be TRBD2 (7 bases). V lost 3 bases and J 4 bases, leaving 12 bases between the germline ends. CDR1 and CDR2 (germline): SGHAT, FQNNGV. The CDR3 is 14 residues long. The DNA for the CDR3 is TGTGCCAGCAGCTTTGGGGGGGCCGCAGAGACCCAGTACTTC. Residues: CASSFGGAAETQYF. Supplemented by reference TRBV11-2 and TRBJ2-5, the full variable domain reads EAGVAQSPRYKIIEKRQSVAFWCNPISGHATLYWYQQILGQGPKLLIQFQNNGVVDDSQLPKDRFSAERLKGVDSTLKIQPAKLEDSAVYLCASSFGGAAETQYFGPGTRLLVL.

The rearrangement joins TRBV7-3 to TRBJ2-7; D not certain. The CDR3 sequence is 12 residues long. Deletions cut 4 bases from V and 6 bases from J, with 10 bases between. Germline lookup yields CDR1 SGHTA and CDR2 FQGTGA. Here the CDR3 reads CASSSDSTEQYF. The CDR3 bases are TGTGCCAGCAGCTCAGACTCTACCGAGCAGTACTTC.

This clonotype was counted between two and nine times. The rearrangement links TRBV4-1 to TRBJ1-4, with D perhaps TRBD1 (6 bases). Germline CDR1 and CDR2: MGHRA and YSYEKL. The CDR3 is 14 amino acids. V was trimmed by 6 bases and J by 5 bases, leaving 13 bases between them. CDR3 nucleotides: TGCGCCAGCAGTCAGGGGACGGCAAATGAAAAACTGTTTTTT. Its protein is CASSQGTANEKLFF.

This clonotype was counted only a few times. The J gene is TRBJ2-3, the V gene TRBV7-6; TRBD2 matches 8 bases. This CDR3 comprises 17 residues. The V gene's germline CDR1 is SGHVS and CDR2 FNYEAQ. Germline trimming cut 1 base from V and 0 bases from J; bases unmatched to any gene: 6. The CDR3 sequence: CASSLGGGPPSTDTQYF. CDR3 sequence (DNA): TGTGCCAGCAGCTTAGGCGGGGGGCCACCTAGCACAGATACGCAGTATTTT.

The V gene is TRBV4-1, the J gene TRBJ1-2; D call uncertain. V was shortened by 3 bases and J by 4 bases, with 15 bases between the two germline ends. Germline V lookup: CDR1 MGHRA, CDR2 YSYEKL. CDR3 length equals 15 residues. The CDR3 region has the DNA TGCGCCAGCAGCCACCGGGAGGCAGGAGTCTATGGCTACACCTTC. It codes for CASSHREAGVYGYTF.

This clonotype was counted at least ten times. This chain joins TRBV12-3 or TRBV12-4 and TRBJ1-1, with 8 bases aligning to TRBD1. Unmatched junction bases numbered 5, after V lost 6 bases and J lost 2 bases. This CDR3 is built from 14 residues. The CDR3 protein is CASSPGTGNTEAFF. The CDR3 nucleotides are TGTGCCAGCAGCCCCGGGACAGGCAACACTGAAGCTTTCTTT.

The rearrangement joins TRBV6-5 to TRBJ1-5; 7 positions agree with TRBD1. Germline V gives CDR1 MNHEY, CDR2 SVGAGI. This CDR3 comprises 15 residues. The V gene end was trimmed by 4 bases and the J gene end by 4 bases; junction bases not matched to a gene: 7. DNA for the CDR3: TGTGCCAGCAGTTCGGCCCCCAGGGGGAATCAGCCCCAGCATTTT. Translation: CASSSAPRGNQPQHF.

On this clonotype: A much larger clone differs from this one at a single base, so this may be a read error. The gene calls are TRBV7-8 and TRBJ2-5; D ambiguous. Trimming stripped 4 bases from V and 4 bases from J, with 10 bases between. The length of the CDR3 is 13 residues. From germline, CDR1 is SGHVS and CDR2 FQNEAQ. Written as DNA, the CDR3 is TGTGCCAGCAGCTCAGCAAGGAGAGAGACCCAGTACTTC. This sequence encodes CASSSARRETQYF. The full variable domain, its missing parts supplied by reference TRBV7-8 and TRBJ2-5, is GAGVSQSPRYKVAKRGQDVALRCDPISGHVSLFWYQQALGQGPEFLTYFQNEAQLDKSGLPSDRFFAERPEGSVSTLKIQRTQQEDSAVYLCASSSARRETQYFGPGTRLLVL.

This clonotype has only a few counts. This chain links TRBV29-1 with TRBJ2-7; 7 bases align to TRBD1. The ends lost 3 bases at V and 5 bases at J; junction bases unmatched: 16. CDR1 SQVTM and CDR2 ANQGSEA come from the germline V gene. The CDR3 length is 16 residues. The CDR3 region is CSVDGVIDRAAHEQYF. The CDR3 nucleotides read TGCAGCGTTGACGGGGTTATCGACAGGGCCGCCCACGAGCAGTACTTC.

This clonotype was observed at least ten times. This chain joins TRBV6-5 and TRBJ2-7; no clear D gene. Germline V gene data show CDR1 as MNHEY and CDR2 as SVGAGI. The CDR3 length is 11 residues. V was clipped by 4 bases and J by 2 bases, with 3 bases between them. CDR3 loop: CASSSPYEQYF. The DNA of the CDR3 is TGTGCCAGCAGTTCCCCCTACGAGCAGTACTTC.

The gene calls are TRBV28 and TRBJ1-1; 7 bases fit TRBD1. With 4 bases clipped from V and 2 bases from J, the junction kept 4 bases outside the gene matches. This CDR3 has 14 residues. Germline CDR1 MDHEN, CDR2 SYDVKM. The CDR3 spells CASSSQGLNTEAFF. The CDR3 DNA reads TGTGCCAGCAGTTCACAGGGGTTAAACACTGAAGCTTTCTTT.

The sample holds a few counts of this clonotype. The chain combines TRBV5-6 with TRBJ1-1; the D gene is possibly TRBD1 (5 bases). From germline, CDR1 is SGHDT and CDR2 YYEEEE. The CDR3 totals 14 residues. Trimming removed 3 bases at V and 4 bases at J, with 13 bases between. CDR3: CASSSDLGGTEAFF. The CDR3 bases are TGTGCCAGCAGCTCGGACCTCGGGGGCACTGAAGCTTTCTTT.

The rearrangement uses TRBV7-9 and TRBJ2-1; weak D call: TRBD2 (6 bases). There are 14 residues in the CDR3. The germline V gene has CDR1 SEHNR and CDR2 FQNEAQ (reference sequence). Trimming cost V 0 bases and J 7 bases, with 10 bases left between them. CDR3 amino acids: CASSLAGGRNEQFF. As DNA, the CDR3 is TGTGCCAGCAGCTTAGCGGGGGGTAGGAATGAGCAGTTCTTC.

This clonotype was detected many times. This chain links TRBV20-1 with TRBJ2-1; D possibly matches TRBD1 or TRBD2 (5 bases each). Deletions cut 5 bases from V and 0 bases from J, with 14 bases between. From germline, CDR1 is DFQATT and CDR2 SNEGSKA (reference sequence). This CDR3 has 15 residues. CDR3 protein: CSAGAEGSSYNEQFF. The CDR3 DNA sequence: TGCAGTGCTGGGGCGGAAGGGAGCTCCTACAATGAGCAGTTCTTC.